These 2 T cell receptor beta chains originate from one sample sequenced in a study of blood T cell repertoires in COVID-19. Produced via immunoSEQ multiplex PCR; TCRdb's table is partial and in-frame only. The repertoire includes around 500,000 clones, 80% to 90% of them detected once, and 3% to 4% sits in the top ten. The sample was peripheral blood. The receptors were gathered from a human donor in a cohort sampled during active COVID-19.

V usage is TRBV5-1 and J usage is TRBJ2-7; 7 bases are a match to TRBD1. Germline CDR1 is SGHRS and CDR2 is YFSETQ. This CDR3 contains 14 residues. Trimming removed 3 bases from V and 3 bases from J; junction bases left unmatched: 6. As DNA, the CDR3 is TGCGCCAGCAGCTCCACGACAGGGAACTACGAGCAGTACTTC. Translated: CASSSTTGNYEQYF.

This chain links TRBV30 with TRBJ2-4, with a possible D match to TRBD2 (6 bases). The CDR3 is 13 residues long. V was clipped by 7 bases and J by 6 bases, with 16 bases between them. CDR1 is GTSNPN, CDR2 SVGIG, per germline (reference sequence). The CDR3, as DNA: TGTGCCTACACCGGGAGTGAGGGAAACATTCAGTACTTC. This encodes CAYTGSEGNIQYF.